This T cell receptor (beta chain) was captured in a study of T cells in localized non-small cell lung cancer. Profiled with immunoSEQ multiplex PCR; TCRdb holds only in-frame clones, not every one. The profile shows 35,000 or so clones, 80% to 90% of them singletons. Study conclusions and caveats: Uninvolved adjacent lung showed the highest T cell clonality, exceeding tumor.

CDR1 is SGHAT and CDR2 is FQNNGV in the germline V gene. With 3 bases clipped from V and 4 bases from J, the junction kept 11 bases outside the gene matches. The CDR3 sequence is 18 residues long. Comments on this clone: The antigen is unknown.

This clonotype was sampled from a woman aged 35-70 years with stage I lung adenocarcinoma. The chain links TRBV11-2 to TRBJ2-2; 10 nucleotides agree with TRBD2. The source material was peripheral blood, sampled before any cancer treatment. The CDR3 loop reads CASSLPGLATTPTGELFF. In DNA form, the CDR3 reads TGTGCCAGCAGCTTGCCGGGACTAGCGACAACTCCCACCGGGGAGCTGTTTTTT.